Listed below are T cell receptor beta chains from one sample, sequenced in a study of OX40 agonist ivuxolimab in advanced cancers. This table comes from immunoSEQ multiplex PCR, and its TCRdb copy is limited to in-frame clones, with some not included. Among roughly 14,000 clones, 80% were seen once, and the ten largest hold roughly an eighth. Sample: CD4+ or CD8+ T cells sorted from blood, taken in a trial of the OX40 agonist ivuxolimab. These receptors were taken from an adult with an advanced solid tumor such as melanoma, head and neck, liver or kidney cancer. The CDR3 runs from the conserved cysteine through the conserved F or W. A D gene is named only where the DNA matches it firmly. The listing skips clone size in some rows; elsewhere it reads once, few, many or a size class.

medium-sized	TRBV4-2	-	TRBJ1-1	TGTGCCAGCAGCCAAGGCGCAGGGCTGAACACTGAAGCTTTCTTT	CASSQGAGLNTEAFF
-	TRBV29-1	TRBD2	TRBJ2-1	TGCAGCGGGGAGGGAACTAGCGGGGCTTACAATGAGCAGTTCTTC	CSGEGTSGAYNEQFF
medium-sized	TRBV6-6	-	TRBJ2-7	TGTGCCAGCAGTTACTCGACAGATTCCTACGAGCAGTACTTC	CASSYSTDSYEQYF
-	TRBV7-9	-	TRBJ1-2	TGTGCCAGCAGCTTAGACCCTTTTTACTATGGCTACACCTTC	CASSLDPFYYGYTF
-	TRBV9	TRBD1	TRBJ1-1	TGTGCCAGCAGCCCCCGACAGGGGTGGGAAGCTTTCTTT	CASSPRQGWEAFF
-	TRBV18	-	TRBJ1-1	TGTGCCAGCTCATCCGGACAGCTGAACACTGAAGCTTTCTTT	CASSSGQLNTEAFF
once	TRBV5-4	-	TRBJ2-1	TGTGCCAGCAGCTTGCTACAACCTTACAATGAGCAGTTCTTC	CASSLLQPYNEQFF
-	TRBV27	-	TRBJ2-6	TGTGCCAGCAGCTCCTTGGGGGCAACTGGGGCCAACGTCCTGACTTTC	CASSSLGATGANVLTF
-	TRBV27	-	TRBJ2-3	TGTGCCAGCAGTTTGAACCCCACAGATACGCAGTATTTT	CASSLNPTDTQYF
-	TRBV7-3	-	TRBJ1-1	TGTGCCAGCAGCTTAAAAAAGAACACTGAAGCTTTCTTT	CASSLKKNTEAFF
once	TRBV15	-	TRBJ2-6	TGTGCCACCAGCAGAGAAGAGGCTCTCTATGCGGGCTCTGGGGCCAACGTCCTGACTTTC	CATSREEALYAGSGANVLTF
-	TRBV9	-	TRBJ1-1	TGTGCCAGCAGCGTAGATTCAGGTAACACTGAAGCTTTCTTT	CASSVDSGNTEAFF
-	TRBV19	-	TRBJ2-3	TGTGCCAGTAGTATGTGGACGGATACGCAGTATTTT	CASSMWTDTQYF
few	TRBV7-9	-	TRBJ2-1	TGTGCCAGCAGCTCCGCGAGCTCCTACAATGAGCAGTTCTTC	CASSSASSYNEQFF
-	TRBV5-1	TRBD2	TRBJ2-7	TGCGCCAGCAGACCAACTAGCGGGAGCTCCTACGAGCAGTACTTC	CASRPTSGSSYEQYF
-	TRBV27	-	TRBJ1-1	TGTGCCAGCAGTTTAGGGGGGGAAGGAAGCACTGAAGCTTTCTTT	CASSLGGEGSTEAFF
-	TRBV6-1	-	TRBJ2-5	TGTGCCAGCAGTGAATCAGAGTGGGGGTCAAAGTACTTC	CASSESEWGSKYF
-	TRBV9	TRBD2	TRBJ2-1	TGTGCCAGCAGCGTAGAGAGCGGGAGCTACAATGAGCAGTTCTTC	CASSVESGSYNEQFF
-	TRBV4-1	-	TRBJ1-1	TGCGCCAGCAGCCATGAGGGAGGCAACACTGAAGCTTTCTTT	CASSHEGGNTEAFF